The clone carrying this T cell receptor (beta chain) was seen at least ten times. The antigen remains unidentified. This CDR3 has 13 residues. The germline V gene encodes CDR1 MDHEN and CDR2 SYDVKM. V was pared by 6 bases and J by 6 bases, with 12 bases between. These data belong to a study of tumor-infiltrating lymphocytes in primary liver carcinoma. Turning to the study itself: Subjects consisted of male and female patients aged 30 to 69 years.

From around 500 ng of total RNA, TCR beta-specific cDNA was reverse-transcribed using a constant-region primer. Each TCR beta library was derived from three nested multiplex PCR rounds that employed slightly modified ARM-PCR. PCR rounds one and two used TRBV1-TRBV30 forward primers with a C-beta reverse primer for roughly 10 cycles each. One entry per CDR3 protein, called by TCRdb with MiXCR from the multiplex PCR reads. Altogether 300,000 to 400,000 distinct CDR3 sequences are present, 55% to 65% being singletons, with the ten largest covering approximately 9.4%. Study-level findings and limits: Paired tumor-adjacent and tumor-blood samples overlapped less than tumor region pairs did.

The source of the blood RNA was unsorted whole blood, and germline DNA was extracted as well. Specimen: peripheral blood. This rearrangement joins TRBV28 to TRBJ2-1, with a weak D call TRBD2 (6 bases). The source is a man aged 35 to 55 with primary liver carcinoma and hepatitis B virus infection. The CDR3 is CASSLTRRNEQFF. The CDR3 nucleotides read TGTGCCAGCAGCCTGACTAGACGCAATGAGCAGTTCTTC.